These 30 T cell receptor beta chains share one sample of origin, sequenced in a study of CXCR3-negative and CXCR3-positive naive CD8 T cells. General study points: In CXCR3-positive naive cells, the TRB CDR3s were more hydrophobic than in CXCR3-negative naive cells.

These receptors have no identified antigens. All TRB cDNA libraries came from 5' RACE performed with UMI labels. TCRdb reprocessed the 5' RACE reads and keeps a single row for each CDR3 protein, giving no DNA. The sample spans about 130,000 distinct CDR3 sequences; the ten largest clones claim around 0.62%. Sequenced: naive CXCR3+ CD8+ T cells from blood. This sample's subset: CD45RO-CCR7+CD27+CD95- naive CD8+ T cells expressing CXCR3 (TNR3+). The receptor source for this set is a human donor in good health. Some clones in this sample may be carry-over from other donors' samples.

V usage is TRBV7-3 and J usage is TRBJ2-5; the D call of TRBD1 rests on TCRdb alone, since no DNA is present to check it. The length of the CDR3 is 17 residues. CDR1 is SGHTA and CDR2 is FQGTGA in the germline V gene. CDR3 region: CASSPGTGVGGQETQYF.

V usage is TRBV29-1 and J usage is TRBJ2-7; TCRdb selects TRBD1, and the lack of DNA leaves this call unchecked. CDR1 is SQVTM and CDR2 is ANQGSEA in the germline V gene. CDR3 length: 15 residues. The CDR3 is CSVEDLDSPGREQYF.

The chain joins TRBV6-4 to TRBJ2-2. The CDR3 spans 14 residues. Looked up from germline, CDR1 is MRHNA and CDR2 is SNTAGT. CDR3 protein: CASSDSTNTGELFF.

J is TRBJ2-3 and V is TRBV15; TCRdb indicates TRBD1, and absent DNA this call remains unverified. CDR1 LNHNV and CDR2 YYDKDF come from the germline V gene (reference sequence). There are 15 residues in the CDR3. CDR3 loop: CATSILQGSTDTQYF.

The chain is built from TRBV20-1 and TRBJ2-3. The CDR3 consists of 15 residues. Germline CDR1 and CDR2: DFQATT and SNEGSKA (reference sequence). The CDR3 sequence is CSARDRVDHTDTQYF.

V gene TRBV6-6 combines with J gene TRBJ1-1; with no DNA, the TCRdb D assignment of TRBD1 cannot be verified. Per the germline V gene, CDR1 is MNHNY and CDR2 is SVGAGI (reference sequence). This CDR3 has 14 residues. This chain's CDR3 is CASSYGTGWDEAFF.

J is TRBJ1-6 and V is TRBV5-1; TCRdb reports TRBD1, a call that lacks DNA to check it against. From germline, CDR1 is SGHRS and CDR2 YFSETQ. The CDR3 length is 16 residues. The chain's CDR3 is CASSSTASSYNSPLHF. The complete variable domain, with remaining parts taken from reference TRBV5-1 and TRBJ1-6, reads KAGVTQTPRYLIKTRGQQVTLSCSPISGHRSVSWYQQTPGQGLQFLFEYFSETQRNKGNFPGRFSGRQFSNSRSEMNVSTLELGDSALYLCASSSTASSYNSPLHFGNGTRLTVT.

V is TRBV20-1 and J is TRBJ1-1; the TRBD1 assignment by TCRdb is unverifiable without DNA. CDR1 and CDR2 (germline): DFQATT, SNEGSKA (reference sequence). This CDR3 contains 13 residues. The CDR3 is CSARGRKETEAFF.

V usage is TRBV20-1 and J usage is TRBJ2-1; with no DNA, the TCRdb D assignment of TRBD2 cannot be verified. This CDR3 has 13 amino acids. The germline V gene has CDR1 DFQATT and CDR2 SNEGSKA (reference sequence). CDR3 region: CSAREMGGNEQFF.

The rearrangement uses TRBV9 and TRBJ2-7; as DNA is missing, the TRBD2 call by TCRdb cannot be tested. CDR3 size: 16 residues. The V gene's germline CDR1 is SGDLS and CDR2 YYNGEE. The chain's CDR3 is CASSPWVAGGAYEQYF.

This chain uses TRBV2 with TRBJ2-7; TCRdb selects TRBD1, and the lack of DNA leaves this call unchecked. Germline V lookup: CDR1 SNHLY, CDR2 FYNNEI. The CDR3 is 14 residues long. The CDR3 protein is CASSDPGVRNEQYF.

V and J are TRBV14 and TRBJ2-3; with no DNA, the TCRdb D assignment of TRBD1 cannot be verified. The CDR3 has 17 amino acids. Germline V gene data show CDR1 as SGHDN and CDR2 as FVKESK. The CDR3 sequence: CASSQDVYRGAVDTQYF. The full variable domain, completed using reference TRBV14 and TRBJ2-3, is EAGVTQFPSHSVIEKGQTVTLRCDPISGHDNLYWYRRVMGKEIKFLLHFVKESKQDESGMPNNRFLAERTGGTYSTLKVQPAELEDSGVYFCASSQDVYRGAVDTQYFGPGTRLTVL.

This rearrangement joins TRBV10-3 to TRBJ2-7; without DNA, the TCRdb call of TRBD2 cannot be checked. The CDR3 runs 12 residues. Germline values: CDR1 ENHRY, CDR2 SYGVKD. CDR3 region: CAISGGSYEQYF.

This clonotype is labeled medium-sized based on frequency. J is TRBJ2-3 and V is TRBV29-1; TCRdb's assignment of TRBD2 cannot be checked, as there is no DNA. This CDR3 is 13 amino acids long. The germline V gene encodes CDR1 SQVTM and CDR2 ANQGSEA. The CDR3 loop is CSASSGGTDTQYF.

J is TRBJ1-2 and V is TRBV27. Germline CDR1 is MNHEY and CDR2 is SMNVEV (reference sequence). The CDR3 is 13 residues long. The chain's CDR3 is CASSYGVNYGYTF.

The J gene is TRBJ2-7, the V gene TRBV19; TCRdb selects TRBD1, and the lack of DNA leaves this call unchecked. The germline V gene encodes CDR1 LNHDA and CDR2 SQIVND (reference sequence). This CDR3 has 16 residues. The CDR3 region is CASSSGDAVTAYEQYF.

V is TRBV28 and J is TRBJ2-7. Looked up from germline, CDR1 is MDHEN and CDR2 is SYDVKM. CDR3 length: 14 residues. The CDR3 loop reads CASSPRTLGHEQYF.

V gene TRBV6-4 combines with J gene TRBJ2-1. The CDR3 totals 14 residues. Per germline, CDR1 MRHNA and CDR2 SNTAGT. The chain's CDR3 is CASSDSDSFNEQFF.

This chain joins TRBV20-1 and TRBJ1-2; the TCRdb call, TRBD1, lacks DNA for checking. This CDR3 has 12 amino acids. Germline V gene data show CDR1 as DFQATT and CDR2 as SNEGSKA (reference sequence). Here the CDR3 reads CSAFDSNYGYTF.

The chain employs TRBV7-9 and TRBJ1-1. Germline V lookup: CDR1 SEHNR, CDR2 FQNEAQ (reference sequence). This CDR3 comprises 13 residues. The CDR3 protein is CASSSYEDTEAFF.

The chain carries TRBV9 and TRBJ2-3. Germline V gene data show CDR1 as SGDLS and CDR2 as YYNGEE. This CDR3 has 16 amino acids. The chain's CDR3 is CASSVGQLLGTDTQYF.

CDR3 residues: CASRQGLGTEAFF. The chain is built from TRBV5-1 and TRBJ1-1; the D call from TCRdb, TRBD1, cannot be confirmed without DNA. The CDR3 has 13 amino acids. Germline V gene lookup returns CDR1 SGHRS and CDR2 YFSETQ.

The chain is built from TRBV3-1 and TRBJ2-1; TCRdb's D call of TRBD2 is untestable without DNA. Germline V gene data show CDR1 as LGHDT and CDR2 as YNNKEL (reference sequence). The CDR3 sequence is 16 residues long. The CDR3: CASSPGLSGLYNEQFF.

The chain recombines TRBV5-3 with TRBJ2-3. TRBV5-3 counts as an open reading frame of uncertain function. This CDR3 contains 17 residues. The chain's CDR3 is CARSLCTWGSSTDTQYF.

The chain uses TRBV20-1 and TRBJ1-5; TCRdb's assignment of TRBD1 cannot be checked, as there is no DNA. Germline loops: CDR1 DFQATT, CDR2 SNEGSKA (reference sequence). The CDR3 has 19 residues. CDR3 protein: CSARDKRDRAVLGTQPQHF.

CDR3 region: CASSDLIDRADTQYF. V is TRBV25-1 and J is TRBJ2-3; as DNA is missing, the TRBD1 call by TCRdb cannot be tested. Germline V lookup: CDR1 MGHDK, CDR2 SYGVNS. The CDR3 extends over 15 amino acids.

This chain links TRBV5-1 with TRBJ2-1; without DNA, the TCRdb call of TRBD2 cannot be checked. The CDR3 consists of 14 residues. Per germline, CDR1 SGHRS and CDR2 YFSETQ. The chain's CDR3 is CASSPTSGSNEQFF.

This CDR3 is CASRVSGGPYNEQFF. The chain couples TRBV12-3 or TRBV12-4 to TRBJ2-1; TCRdb returns TRBD2, unconfirmable since there is no DNA. The CDR3 is made up of 15 amino acids.

The chain uses TRBV29-1 and TRBJ1-2; absent DNA, TCRdb's TRBD1 call cannot be checked. The V gene's germline CDR1 is SQVTM and CDR2 ANQGSEA. The CDR3 sequence is 12 residues long. CDR3 in amino acids: CSVDEDRGVHTF.

The genes are TRBV12-3 or TRBV12-4 and TRBJ1-1; TCRdb designates TRBD1, a call that cannot be tested without DNA. The CDR3 totals 13 residues. CDR3 loop: CASSLSVGAEAFF.